The entry that follows covers one T cell receptor (beta chain) sequence. Antigen: not known. These data are taken from a study of regulatory T cells in long-lasting Graves disease. Notes on the study in general: TCR diversity was lower in persistent Graves' patients than in newly diagnosed ones. Patients with persistent disease showed a bias toward TRBV28, TRBJ1-2 and TRBJ2-5. The sample size was small, and this may have reduced accuracy.

V dropped 6 bases and J dropped 1; count of bases not matched to a gene: 6. Germline V CDR1 and CDR2: MNHEY, SMNVEV (reference sequence). The CDR3 loop spans 15 amino acids. Time point reported: persistent/refractory GD, antithyroid drugs over 5 years with positive TRAb. The TCR library was made from RNA extracted from PBMCs. Libraries of TCR beta came from iRepertoire HTBI primers plus Arm-PCR of CDR3 regions. As handled by the study authors: From all samples, identification returned 12 to 15 TRBJ and roughly 65 TRBV segments. TCRdb re-analysed the multiplex PCR reads in MiXCR, keeping a single row per CDR3 protein. TCRdb's processing, not the authors', yielded these V and J calls. The table lists nearly 350,000 distinct CDR3 sequences, about 19% of them singletons, with 29% in the top ten.

The chain couples TRBV27 to TRBJ2-7; 10 bases agree with TRBD2. This sequence originates from a female donor with Graves disease. The source was peripheral blood mononuclear cells (PBMCs), collected when the disease was refractory, from a patient treated with antithyroid drugs. This CDR3 reads CASRSLAGASYEQYF. Here the CDR3 DNA reads TGTGCCAGCAGGAGCCTAGCGGGAGCTTCCTACGAGCAGTACTTC.